A single sample is the source of the 2 T cell receptor beta chains below, sequenced in a study of cytomegalovirus exposure and HLA in healthy donors. The table came from immunoSEQ multiplex PCR; TCRdb's copy has only in-frame clones and leaves some out. The sample lists about 140,000 clones, approximately 82% occurring once. The sample comprised PBMCs. The receptor source for this set is a man aged 25 to 40 in good health and CMV-seropositive.

The chain combines TRBV7-3 with TRBJ1-5, with TRBD1 matching over 8 bases. Germline assignment: CDR1 SGHTA and CDR2 FQGTGA. The CDR3 extends over 17 amino acids. The ends lost 5 bases at V and 3 bases at J; junction bases unmatched: 12. The CDR3 DNA sequence: TGTGCCAGCAGCAGGACAGGGTCCCCTTTCCTCAATCAGCCCCAGCATTTT. Its protein is CASSRTGSPFLNQPQHF.

This clone was counted between two and nine times. The chain joins TRBV6-4 to TRBJ1-5; D unclear. From germline, CDR1 is MRHNA and CDR2 SNTAGT. The CDR3 consists of 14 residues. V lost 0 bases and J 11 bases, leaving 14 bases between the germline ends. The CDR3 region is CASSDSPSGQAQHF. The CDR3 DNA is TGTGCCAGCAGTGACTCCCCGAGCGGGCAAGCCCAGCATTTT.